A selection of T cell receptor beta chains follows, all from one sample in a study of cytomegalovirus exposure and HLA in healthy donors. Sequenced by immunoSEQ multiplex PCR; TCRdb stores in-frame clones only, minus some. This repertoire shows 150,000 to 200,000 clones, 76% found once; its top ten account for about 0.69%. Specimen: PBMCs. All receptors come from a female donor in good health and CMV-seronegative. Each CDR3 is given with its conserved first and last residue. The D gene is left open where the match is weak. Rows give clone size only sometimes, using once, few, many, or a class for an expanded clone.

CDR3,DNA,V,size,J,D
CASSFSGGLSNEQFF,TGCGCCAGCAGCTTTAGCGGGGGACTCTCCAATGAGCAGTTCTTC,TRBV5-1,NA,TRBJ2-1,TRBD2
CASSPYPGTNEDKQYF,TGTGCCAGCAGCCCCTACCCCGGGACTAACGAAGACAAGCAGTACTTC,TRBV4-2,NA,TRBJ2-7,TRBD2
CASSPRQQDQPQHF,TGTGCCAGCAGTCCCCGACAGCAAGATCAGCCCCAGCATTTT,TRBV6-5,NA,TRBJ1-5,NA
CASSQVKQYEKLFF,TGTGCCAGCAGCCAGGTGAAACAGTATGAAAAACTGTTTTTT,TRBV4-2,NA,TRBJ1-4,NA
CASGGRSNQPQHF,TGTGCCAGCGGAGGACGAAGCAATCAGCCCCAGCATTTT,TRBV6-1,once,TRBJ1-5,NA
CASKGQGAGISPLHF,TGTGCCAGCAAGGGACAGGGGGCGGGTATTTCACCCCTCCACTTT,TRBV6-5,NA,TRBJ1-6,TRBD1
CSSSLLGVSGNTIYF,TGTTCCAGCAGCTTACTAGGGGTTTCTGGAAACACCATATATTTT,TRBV7-9,NA,TRBJ1-3,NA
CASTPKGQGKYEQYF,TGTGCCAGCACTCCTAAGGGACAGGGGAAATACGAGCAGTACTTC,TRBV6-5,few,TRBJ2-7,TRBD1
CAWSVGGSRTEAFF,TGTGCCTGGAGCGTGGGAGGCAGCCGGACTGAAGCTTTCTTT,TRBV30,NA,TRBJ1-1,NA
CASRAGNYEQYF,TGTGCCAGCCGGGCAGGGAACTACGAGCAGTACTTC,TRBV25-1,NA,TRBJ2-7,NA
CATSRGDRSSGANVLTF,TGTGCCACCAGCAGAGGGGACAGGTCCTCTGGGGCCAACGTCCTGACTTTC,TRBV15,NA,TRBJ2-6,TRBD1
CASISKQGPTNEQFF,TGTGCCAGCATCTCCAAGCAGGGCCCGACAAATGAGCAGTTCTTC,TRBV5-4,NA,TRBJ2-1,NA
CASSSRGGSGELFF,TGCGCCAGCAGCAGTCGGGGGGGGTCCGGGGAGCTGTTTTTT,TRBV4-1,NA,TRBJ2-2,TRBD2
CASSLVGRGYEQYF,TGTGCCAGCAGCTTAGTGGGTAGGGGCTACGAGCAGTACTTC,TRBV11-2,NA,TRBJ2-7,NA
CASSIGSGRANEQFF,TGTGCCAGTAGTATAGGGAGCGGGAGGGCGAATGAGCAGTTCTTC,TRBV19,few,TRBJ2-1,TRBD2
CASRSPRETQYF,TGTGCAAGTCGCTCCCCCAGGGAGACCCAGTACTTC,TRBV12-2,NA,TRBJ2-5,NA
CASSEWARAGGADTQYF,TGTGCCAGCAGTGAATGGGCCCGAGCGGGAGGCGCAGATACGCAGTATTTT,TRBV25-1,NA,TRBJ2-3,TRBD2
CASGRTTTSGSSYNEQFF,TGTGCCAGCGGACGTACTACGACTAGCGGGTCTTCCTACAATGAGCAGTTCTTC,TRBV19,NA,TRBJ2-1,TRBD2
CASSQGQVSYNEQFF,TGCGCCAGCAGCCAGGGACAGGTCTCCTACAATGAGCAGTTCTTC,TRBV5-1,NA,TRBJ2-1,TRBD1
CASSFHRVGEQYF,TGCGCCAGCAGTTTCCACAGGGTAGGTGAGCAGTACTTC,TRBV6-5,once,TRBJ2-7,NA
CASSAEQGYYEQYF,TGTGCCAGCAGCGCTGAACAGGGCTACTACGAGCAGTACTTC,TRBV7-2,NA,TRBJ2-7,NA
CASSYASGTYEQYF,TGTGCCAGCTCGTACGCTAGCGGCACCTACGAGCAGTACTTC,TRBV18,NA,TRBJ2-7,TRBD2
CASSFSVGVNNEQFF,TGTGCCAGCAGTTTTTCGGTGGGAGTTAACAATGAGCAGTTCTTC,TRBV28,NA,TRBJ2-1,NA
CASNPQQGNTEAFF,TGTGCCAGCAACCCCCAACAGGGGAACACTGAAGCTTTCTTT,TRBV14,NA,TRBJ1-1,NA
CASSRSRENEQFF,TGTGCCAGCAGCCGTTCTCGAGAGAATGAGCAGTTCTTC,TRBV7-2,NA,TRBJ2-1,NA
CASSWTPRVAGAYNEQFF,TGCGCCAGCAGCTGGACCCCTCGTGTAGCGGGGGCTTACAATGAGCAGTTCTTC,TRBV5-1,once,TRBJ2-1,TRBD2
CASSMDRQTYGYTF,TGTGCCAGCAGCATGGACCGACAGACCTATGGCTACACCTTC,TRBV27,NA,TRBJ1-2,NA